The T cell receptor (beta chain) under discussion was sequenced for a study of Tregs in tolerant kidney transplant recipients. Study-wide background: Mixed chimerism was transient after nonmyeloablative marrow transplants from related graft donors. Broader study findings: Some patients' samples used different primers over time, so nucleotide sequences weren't comparable. Findings come from small patient numbers and require larger validation.

Germline loops: CDR1 MNHNS, CDR2 SASEGT. Trimming removed 4 bases at V and 8 bases at J, with 11 bases between. This CDR3 is built from 12 residues. Worth noting for this clone: Its matching antigen is unknown.

TCRdb keeps only in-frame clones here, not all; method: immunoSEQ multiplex PCR. The sample holds 60,000 or so clones; 80% to 90% are singletons and the top ten take approximately 2.1%. The gene calls are TRBV6-1 and TRBJ1-2; D not certain. This clonotype was obtained from a human donor who received a combined kidney and bone marrow transplant. This specimen was Tregs from blood, taken before the transplant. CDR3 amino acids: CASSGGREGYTF. The CDR3, as DNA: TGTGCCAGCAGTGGGGGTCGGGAAGGCTACACCTTC.